This T cell receptor beta chain was sequenced in a study of cytomegalovirus exposure and HLA in healthy donors. Study-level information: A prior analysis found more than 90 million unique TCR beta sequences from approximately 200 million T cells.

Concerning this clone: Its target is not known.

General observations from the study: Previous analysis showed most TCR beta V segments were productive about 87% or about 30% of the time.

A multiplex PCR was run with 60 Vbeta primers and 13 Jbeta primers. Generated by immunoSEQ multiplex PCR, the TCRdb table keeps only in-frame clones and is missing some. The repertoire holds fewer than 150,000 clones, with approximately 80% as singletons. This CDR3 has 13 residues. V was pared by 4 bases and J by 2 bases, with 7 bases between. Per the germline V gene, CDR1 is SGHDN and CDR2 is FVKESK. As for the donors, each was a healthy bone marrow donor. The sequence derives from a man between 25 and 39 years old in good health and CMV-seronegative. The chain employs TRBV14 and TRBJ2-3, with D hard to call. The specimen was PBMCs. CDR3 sequence reads: CASSLLLTDTQYF. For the CDR3, the DNA is TGTGCCAGCAGCCTCCTTCTCACAGATACGCAGTATTTT.